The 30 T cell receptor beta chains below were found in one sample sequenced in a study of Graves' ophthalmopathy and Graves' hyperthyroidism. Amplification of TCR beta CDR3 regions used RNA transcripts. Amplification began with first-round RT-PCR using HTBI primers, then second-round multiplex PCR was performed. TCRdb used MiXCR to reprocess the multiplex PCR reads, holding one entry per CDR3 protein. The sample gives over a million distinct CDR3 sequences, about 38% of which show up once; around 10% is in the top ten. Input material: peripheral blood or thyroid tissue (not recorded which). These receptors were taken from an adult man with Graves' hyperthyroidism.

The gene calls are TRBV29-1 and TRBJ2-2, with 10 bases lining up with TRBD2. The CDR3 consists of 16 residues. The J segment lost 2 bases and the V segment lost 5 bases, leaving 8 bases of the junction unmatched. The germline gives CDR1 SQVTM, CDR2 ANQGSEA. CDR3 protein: CSVRLAGALNTGELFF. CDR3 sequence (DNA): TGCAGCGTTAGGCTAGCGGGAGCCCTCAACACCGGGGAGCTGTTTTTT.

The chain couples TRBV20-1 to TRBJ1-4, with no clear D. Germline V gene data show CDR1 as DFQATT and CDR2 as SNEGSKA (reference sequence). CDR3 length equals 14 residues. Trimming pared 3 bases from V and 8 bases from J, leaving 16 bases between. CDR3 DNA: TGCAGTGCTAGCAAGATCGGTGGGGAGGAAAAACTGTTTTTT. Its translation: CSASKIGGEEKLFF.

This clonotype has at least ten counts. CDR3 in amino acids: CASSTGTANQETQYF. CDR3 nucleotide sequence: TGTGCCAGCAGCACCGGGACAGCCAACCAAGAGACCCAGTACTTC. J is TRBJ2-5 and V is TRBV7-2; TRBD1 matches at 7 bases. With V trimmed by 5 bases and J by 0 bases, 6 bases remained unmatched. The CDR3 has 15 amino acids. Germline lookup yields CDR1 SGHTA and CDR2 FQGNSA.

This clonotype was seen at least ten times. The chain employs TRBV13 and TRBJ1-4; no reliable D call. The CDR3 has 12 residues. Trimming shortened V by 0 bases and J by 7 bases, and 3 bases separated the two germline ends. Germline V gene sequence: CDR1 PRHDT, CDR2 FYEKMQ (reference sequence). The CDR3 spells CASSLGFEKLFF. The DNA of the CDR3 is TGTGCCAGCAGCTTAGGTTTTGAAAAACTGTTTTTT. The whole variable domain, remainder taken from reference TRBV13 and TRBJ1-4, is AAGVIQSPRHLIKEKRETATLKCYPIPRHDTVYWYQQGPGQDPQFLISFYEKMQSDKGSIPDRFSAQQFSDYHSELNMSSLELGDSALYFCASSLGFEKLFFGSGTQLSVL.

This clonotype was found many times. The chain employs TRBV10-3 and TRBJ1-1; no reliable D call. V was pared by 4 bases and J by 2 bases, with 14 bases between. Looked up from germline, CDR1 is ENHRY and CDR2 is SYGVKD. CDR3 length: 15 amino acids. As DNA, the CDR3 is TGTGCCATCAGTGCTACAGAAATGCCTAACACTGAAGCTTTCTTT. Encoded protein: CAISATEMPNTEAFF.

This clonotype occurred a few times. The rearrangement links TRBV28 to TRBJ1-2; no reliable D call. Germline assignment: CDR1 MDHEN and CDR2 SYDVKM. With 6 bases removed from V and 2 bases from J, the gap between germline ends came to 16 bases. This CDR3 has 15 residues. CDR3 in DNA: TGTGCCAGCAGCCCCCTCCCTCGCATGAACTATGGCTACACCTTC. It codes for CASSPLPRMNYGYTF.

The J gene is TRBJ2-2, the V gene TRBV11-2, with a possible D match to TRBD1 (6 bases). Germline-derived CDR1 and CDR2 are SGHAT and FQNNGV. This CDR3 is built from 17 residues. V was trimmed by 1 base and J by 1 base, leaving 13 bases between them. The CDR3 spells CASSLAPGAQNTGELFF. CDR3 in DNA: TGTGCCAGCAGCTTAGCCCCAGGGGCCCAGAACACCGGGGAGCTGTTTTTT.

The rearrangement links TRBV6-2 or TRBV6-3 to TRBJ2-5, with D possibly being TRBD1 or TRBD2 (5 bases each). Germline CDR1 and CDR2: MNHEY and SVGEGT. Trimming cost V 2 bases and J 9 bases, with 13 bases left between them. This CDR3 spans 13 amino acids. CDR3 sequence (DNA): TGTGCCAGCAGTTACAGGGACCCCCAGCCCCAGTACTTC. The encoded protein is CASSYRDPQPQYF.

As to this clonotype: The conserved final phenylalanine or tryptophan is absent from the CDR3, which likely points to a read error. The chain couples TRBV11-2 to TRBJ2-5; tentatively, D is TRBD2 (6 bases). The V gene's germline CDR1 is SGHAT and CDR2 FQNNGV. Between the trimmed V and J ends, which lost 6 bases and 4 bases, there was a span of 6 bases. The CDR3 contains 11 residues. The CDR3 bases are TGTGCCAGCAGGCGGGGAGAGACCCAGTACCTC. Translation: CASRRGETQYL.

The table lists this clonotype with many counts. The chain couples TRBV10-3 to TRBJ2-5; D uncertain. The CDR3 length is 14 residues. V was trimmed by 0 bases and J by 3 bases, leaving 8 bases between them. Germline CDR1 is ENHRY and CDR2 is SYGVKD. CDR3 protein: CAISESKNKETQYF. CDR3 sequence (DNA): TGTGCCATCAGTGAGTCGAAGAATAAAGAGACCCAGTACTTC.

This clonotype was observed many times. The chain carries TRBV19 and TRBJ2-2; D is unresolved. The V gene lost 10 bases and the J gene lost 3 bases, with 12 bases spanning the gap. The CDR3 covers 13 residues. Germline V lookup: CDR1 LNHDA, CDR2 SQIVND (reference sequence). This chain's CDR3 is CATTRSHTGELFF. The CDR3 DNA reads TGTGCCACCACGCGGTCCCACACCGGGGAGCTGTTTTTT.

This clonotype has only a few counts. The DNA of the CDR3 is TGTGCCAGCAGTCAAAGAGACAGTCATAATGAAAAACTGTTTTTT. This sequence encodes CASSQRDSHNEKLFF. This chain joins TRBV12-3 or TRBV12-4 and TRBJ1-4; maybe TRBD1 (5 bases). V was pared by 5 bases and J by 4 bases, with 14 bases between. The CDR3 contains 15 residues.

This CDR3 reads CASSDTGTGGLETQYF. The CDR3 DNA is TGTGCCAGCAGTGACACCGGGACAGGGGGCTTAGAGACCCAGTACTTC. This chain links TRBV12-3 or TRBV12-4 with TRBJ2-5; the match to TRBD1 covers 12 bases. V dropped 5 bases and J dropped 4; count of bases not matched to a gene: 8. The CDR3 extends over 16 amino acids.

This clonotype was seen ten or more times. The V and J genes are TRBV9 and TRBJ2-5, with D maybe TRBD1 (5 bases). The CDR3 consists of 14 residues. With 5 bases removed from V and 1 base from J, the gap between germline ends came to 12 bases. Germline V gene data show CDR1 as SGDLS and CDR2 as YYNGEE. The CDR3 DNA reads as TGTGCCAGCAGTGTGGGGCAAGGCCAAGAGACCCAGTACTTC. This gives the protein CASSVGQGQETQYF.

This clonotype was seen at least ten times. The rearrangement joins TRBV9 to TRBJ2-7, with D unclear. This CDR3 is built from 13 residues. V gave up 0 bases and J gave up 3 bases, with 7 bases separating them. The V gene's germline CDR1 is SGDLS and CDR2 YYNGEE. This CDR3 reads CASSVASDYEQYF. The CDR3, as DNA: TGTGCCAGCAGCGTAGCCAGCGACTACGAGCAGTACTTC.

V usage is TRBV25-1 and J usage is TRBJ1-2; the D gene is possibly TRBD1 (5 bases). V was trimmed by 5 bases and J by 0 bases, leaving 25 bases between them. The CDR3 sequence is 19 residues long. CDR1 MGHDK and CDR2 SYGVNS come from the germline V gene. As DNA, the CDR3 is TGTGCCAGCAGTACCATATTCCCCGGGGGTATGGGACCTAACTATGGCTACACCTTC. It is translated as CASSTIFPGGMGPNYGYTF.

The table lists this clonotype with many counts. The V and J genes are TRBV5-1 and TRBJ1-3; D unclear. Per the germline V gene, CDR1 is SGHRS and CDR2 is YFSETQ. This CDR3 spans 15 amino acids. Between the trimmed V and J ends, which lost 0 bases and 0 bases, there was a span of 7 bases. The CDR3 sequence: CASSLGRISGNTIYF. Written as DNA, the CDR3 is TGCGCCAGCAGCTTGGGTAGAATCTCTGGAAACACCATATATTTT.

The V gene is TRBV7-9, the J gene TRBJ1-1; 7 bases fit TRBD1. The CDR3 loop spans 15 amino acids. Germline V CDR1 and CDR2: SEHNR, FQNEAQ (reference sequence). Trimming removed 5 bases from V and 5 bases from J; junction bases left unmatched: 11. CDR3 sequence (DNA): TGTGCCAGCAGCCCAGGGGGGGCGAGTTGGACTGAAGCTTTCTTT. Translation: CASSPGGASWTEAFF. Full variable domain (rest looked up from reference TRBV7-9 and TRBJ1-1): DTGVSQNPRHKITKRGQNVTFRCDPISEHNRLYWYRQTLGQGPEFLTYFQNEAQLEKSRLLSDRFSAERPKGSFSTLEIQRTEQGDSAMYLCASSPGGASWTEAFFGQGTRLTVV.

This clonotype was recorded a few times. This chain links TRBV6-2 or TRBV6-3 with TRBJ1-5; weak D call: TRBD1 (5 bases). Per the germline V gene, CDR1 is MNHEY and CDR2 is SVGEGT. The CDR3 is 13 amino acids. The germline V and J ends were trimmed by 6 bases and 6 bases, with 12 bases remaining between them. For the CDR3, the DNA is TGTGCCAGCAGGGGAGGGGTCGGTCAGCCCCAGCATTTT. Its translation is CASRGGVGQPQHF.

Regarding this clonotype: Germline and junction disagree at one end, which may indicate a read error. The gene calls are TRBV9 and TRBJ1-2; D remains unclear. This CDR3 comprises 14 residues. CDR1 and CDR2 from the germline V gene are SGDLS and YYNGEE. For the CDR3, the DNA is TGTGTCAGCAGTTTAGAGACCCGGGGTGGTGGCTGCACCTTC. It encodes CVSSLETRGGGCTF.

The CDR3 DNA reads as TGTGCCAGCAGTTACTCGACCAGGAGTTCCGAGCAGTACTTC. Amino acid sequence: CASSYSTRSSEQYF. The rearrangement links TRBV2 to TRBJ2-7, with unresolved D. This CDR3 has 14 amino acids. CDR1 and CDR2 from the germline V gene are SNHLY and FYNNEI. Trimming pared 5 bases from V and 6 bases from J, leaving 17 bases between.

CDR3 sequence (DNA): TGTGCCAGCAGCTTGCGGGGGGGGGACGAGACCCAGTACTTC. Encoded protein: CASSLRGGDETQYF. The chain employs TRBV7-2 and TRBJ2-5; the match to TRBD2 covers 9 bases. The germline gives CDR1 SGHTA, CDR2 FQGNSA. The CDR3 covers 14 residues. After removal of 3 bases from V and 5 bases from J, the junction contained 4 bases not matched to a gene. Using reference TRBV7-2 and TRBJ2-5 for the parts outside the CDR3, the full variable domain is GAGVSQSPSNKVTEKGKDVELRCDPISGHTALYWYRQSLGQGLEFLIYFQGNSAPDKSGLPSDRFSAERTGGSVSTLTIQRTQQEDSAVYLCASSLRGGDETQYFGPGTRLLVL.

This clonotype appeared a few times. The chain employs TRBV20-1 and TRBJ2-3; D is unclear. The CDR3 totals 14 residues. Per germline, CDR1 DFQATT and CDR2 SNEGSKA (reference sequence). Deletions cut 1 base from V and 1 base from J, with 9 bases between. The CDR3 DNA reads TGCAGTGCTAGAGCTTTTGGGGGCACAGATACGCAGTATTTT. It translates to CSARAFGGTDTQYF.

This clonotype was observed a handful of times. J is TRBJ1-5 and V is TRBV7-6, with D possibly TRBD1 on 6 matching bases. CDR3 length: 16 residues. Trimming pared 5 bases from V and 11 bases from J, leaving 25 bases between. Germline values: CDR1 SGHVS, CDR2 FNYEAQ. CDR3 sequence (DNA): TGTGCCAGCAGCGCGGAGGGGGGGAGAAAAGCCGGGGCCCAGCATTTT. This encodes CASSAEGGRKAGAQHF.

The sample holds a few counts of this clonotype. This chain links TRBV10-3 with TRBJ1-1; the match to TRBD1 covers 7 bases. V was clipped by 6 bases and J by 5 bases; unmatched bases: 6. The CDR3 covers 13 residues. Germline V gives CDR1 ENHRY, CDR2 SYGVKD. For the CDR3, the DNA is TGTGCCATCAGCCAGACAGGGAGGACTGAAGCTTTCTTT. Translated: CAISQTGRTEAFF.

The CDR3 here is CASGNTGYEQYF. CDR3 nucleotides: TGTGCCAGCGGTAATACAGGCTACGAGCAGTACTTC. The chain employs TRBV12-3 or TRBV12-4 and TRBJ2-7; weak D call: TRBD1 (5 bases). The CDR3 spans 12 residues. V gave up 8 bases and J gave up 3 bases, with 11 bases separating them.

The CDR3 DNA reads TGTGCCAGCAGTCTACGGACAGGGGGTAGGAACACTGAAGCTTTCTTT. This codes for CASSLRTGGRNTEAFF. This chain connects TRBV12-3 or TRBV12-4 to TRBJ1-1; TRBD1 matches 10 bases. V gave up 5 bases and J gave up 1 base; unmatched junction bases: 7. This CDR3 comprises 16 residues.

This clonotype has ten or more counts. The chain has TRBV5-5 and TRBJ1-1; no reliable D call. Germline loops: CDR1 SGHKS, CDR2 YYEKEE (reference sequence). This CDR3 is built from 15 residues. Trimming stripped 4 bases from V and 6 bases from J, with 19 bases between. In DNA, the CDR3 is TGTGCCAGCAGCACCAACGGGCTTGGGTTCTCTGAAGCTTTCTTT. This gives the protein CASSTNGLGFSEAFF.

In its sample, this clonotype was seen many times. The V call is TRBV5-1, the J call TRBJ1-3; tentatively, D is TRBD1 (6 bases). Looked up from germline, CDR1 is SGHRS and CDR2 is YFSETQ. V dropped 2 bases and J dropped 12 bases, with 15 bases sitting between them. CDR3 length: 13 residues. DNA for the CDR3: TGCGCCAGCAGCTTTGAACAGGGAACCGGCATATATTTT. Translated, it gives CASSFEQGTGIYF.

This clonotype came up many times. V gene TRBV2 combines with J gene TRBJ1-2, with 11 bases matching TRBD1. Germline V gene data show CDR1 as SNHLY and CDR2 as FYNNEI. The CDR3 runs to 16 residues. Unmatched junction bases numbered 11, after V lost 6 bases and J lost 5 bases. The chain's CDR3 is CASSVAQRDRGYGYTF. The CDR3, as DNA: TGTGCCAGCAGCGTAGCCCAACGGGACAGGGGGTATGGCTACACCTTC.